This T cell receptor (beta chain) derives from a study of T cell repertoires in cytomegalovirus infection. Study-wide findings and caveats: Dominant in the ex vivo response were TCR beta clonotypes restricted by HLA-C and specific for CMV.

This clonotype was seen once. The antigen is undetermined. A single record per CDR3 protein comes from TCRdb applying MiXCR to the reads. The table lists around 540,000 distinct CDR3 sequences, about 33% of them singletons. V dropped 2 bases and J dropped 1; count of bases not matched to a gene: 7. Germline CDR1 and CDR2: DFQATT and SNEGSKA (reference sequence). CDR3 length equals 15 residues. The source was cultured PBMCs, collected from culture after CMV antigen stimulation. This clonotype was sampled from a human donor in good health (CMV status not recorded). Some clones in this sample may be carry-over from other donors' samples. The chain uses TRBV20-1 and TRBJ1-1, with 7 bases identical to TRBD1. The CDR3 sequence is CSARPATGSNTEAFF. Here the CDR3 DNA reads TGCAGTGCTAGACCTGCGACAGGGTCGAACACTGAAGCTTTCTTT.